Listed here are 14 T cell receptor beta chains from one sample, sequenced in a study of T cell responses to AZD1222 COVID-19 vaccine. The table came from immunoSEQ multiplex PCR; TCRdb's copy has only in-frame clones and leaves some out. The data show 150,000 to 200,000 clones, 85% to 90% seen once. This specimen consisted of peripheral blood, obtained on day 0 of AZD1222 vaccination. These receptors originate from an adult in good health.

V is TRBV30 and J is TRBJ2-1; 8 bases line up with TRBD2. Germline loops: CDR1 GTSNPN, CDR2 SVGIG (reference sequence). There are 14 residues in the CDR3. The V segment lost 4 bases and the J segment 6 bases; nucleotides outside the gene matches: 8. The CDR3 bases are TGTGCCTGGACCCGGGGGACTAGACTCAATGAGCAGTTCTTC. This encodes CAWTRGTRLNEQFF. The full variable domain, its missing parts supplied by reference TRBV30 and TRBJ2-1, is SQTIHQWPATLVQPVGSPLSLECTVEGTSNPNLYWYRQAAGRGLQLLFYSVGIGQISSEVPQNLSASRPQDRQFILSSKKLLLSDSGFYLCAWTRGTRLNEQFFGPGTRLTVL.

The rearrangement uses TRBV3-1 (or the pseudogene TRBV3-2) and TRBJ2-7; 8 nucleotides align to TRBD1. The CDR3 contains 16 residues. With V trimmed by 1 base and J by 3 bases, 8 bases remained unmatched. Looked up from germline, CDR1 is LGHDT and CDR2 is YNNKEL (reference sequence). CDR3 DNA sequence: TGTGCCAGCAGCCAAGGGGGCGGGACAGGAATCTACGAGCAGTACTTC. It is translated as CASSQGGGTGIYEQYF.

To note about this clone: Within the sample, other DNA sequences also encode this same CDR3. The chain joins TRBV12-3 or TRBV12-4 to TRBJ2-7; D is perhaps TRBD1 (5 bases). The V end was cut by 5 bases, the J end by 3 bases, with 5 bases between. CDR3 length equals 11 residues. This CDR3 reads CASSQGYEQYF. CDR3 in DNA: TGTGCCAGCAGTCAGGGCTACGAGCAGTACTTC.

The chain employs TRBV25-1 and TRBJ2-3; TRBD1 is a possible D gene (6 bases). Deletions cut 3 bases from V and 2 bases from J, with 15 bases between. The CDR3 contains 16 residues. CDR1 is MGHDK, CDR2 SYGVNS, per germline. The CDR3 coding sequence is TGTGCCAGCAGTGACGTCCCGGACAGTTCCACAGATACGCAGTATTTT. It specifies CASSDVPDSSTDTQYF.

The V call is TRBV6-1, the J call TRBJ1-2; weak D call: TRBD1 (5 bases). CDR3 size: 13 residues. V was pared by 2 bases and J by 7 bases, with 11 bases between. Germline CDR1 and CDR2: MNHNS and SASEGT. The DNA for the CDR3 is TGTGCCAGCAGTGAAAGCTGGCAGGGTGGCTACACCTTC. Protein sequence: CASSESWQGGYTF.

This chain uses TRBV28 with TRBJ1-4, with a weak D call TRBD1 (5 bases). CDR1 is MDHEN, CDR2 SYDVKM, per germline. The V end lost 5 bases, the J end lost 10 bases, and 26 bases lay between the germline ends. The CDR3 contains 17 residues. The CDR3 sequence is CASSQKGSQVPRGKLFF. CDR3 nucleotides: TGTGCCAGCAGTCAGAAAGGATCGCAGGTACCAAGGGGAAAACTGTTTTTT.

The CDR3 coding sequence is TGTGCCAGCAGTTTAAATCCTAGCGCTAGCACAGATACGCAGTATTTT. Residues: CASSLNPSASTDTQYF. The V gene is TRBV27, the J gene TRBJ2-3; weak D call: TRBD2 (6 bases). CDR3 length equals 16 residues. With 2 bases removed from V and 0 bases from J, the gap between germline ends came to 12 bases. The germline V gene encodes CDR1 MNHEY and CDR2 SMNVEV (reference sequence).

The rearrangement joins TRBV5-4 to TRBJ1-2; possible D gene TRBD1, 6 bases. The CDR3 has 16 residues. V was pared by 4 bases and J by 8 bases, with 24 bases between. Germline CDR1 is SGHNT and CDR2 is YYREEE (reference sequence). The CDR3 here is CASSRTTTRGGGGYTF. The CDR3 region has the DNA TGTGCCAGCAGCCGAACAACAACCCGAGGGGGTGGGGGCTACACCTTC.

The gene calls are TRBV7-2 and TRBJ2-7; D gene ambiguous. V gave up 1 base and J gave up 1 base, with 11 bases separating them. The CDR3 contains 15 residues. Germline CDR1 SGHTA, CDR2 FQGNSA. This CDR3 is CASSLGSESSYEQYF. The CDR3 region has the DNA TGTGCCAGCAGCTTAGGCAGCGAGAGTTCCTACGAGCAGTACTTC.

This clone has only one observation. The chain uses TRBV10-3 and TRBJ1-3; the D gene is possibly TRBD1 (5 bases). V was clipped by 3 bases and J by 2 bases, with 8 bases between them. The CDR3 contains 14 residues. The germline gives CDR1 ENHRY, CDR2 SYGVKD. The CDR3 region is CAISDSTAGNTIYF. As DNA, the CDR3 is TGTGCCATCAGTGATTCGACAGCTGGAAACACCATATATTTT.

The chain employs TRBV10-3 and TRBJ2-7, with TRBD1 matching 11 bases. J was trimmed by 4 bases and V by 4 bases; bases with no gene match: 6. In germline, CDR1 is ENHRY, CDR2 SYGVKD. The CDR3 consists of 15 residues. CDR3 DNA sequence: TGTGCCATCAGTGGGGGACAGGGGGGTTGGTACGAGCAGTACTTC. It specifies CAISGGQGGWYEQYF.

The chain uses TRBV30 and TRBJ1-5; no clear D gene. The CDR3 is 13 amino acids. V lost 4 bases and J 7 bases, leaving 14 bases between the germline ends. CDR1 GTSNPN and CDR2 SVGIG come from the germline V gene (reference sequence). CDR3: CAWNGQVGQPQHF. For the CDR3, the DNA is TGTGCCTGGAACGGGCAGGTAGGACAGCCCCAGCATTTT. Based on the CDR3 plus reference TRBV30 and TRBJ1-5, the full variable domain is SQTIHQWPATLVQPVGSPLSLECTVEGTSNPNLYWYRQAAGRGLQLLFYSVGIGQISSEVPQNLSASRPQDRQFILSSKKLLLSDSGFYLCAWNGQVGQPQHFGDGTRLSIL.

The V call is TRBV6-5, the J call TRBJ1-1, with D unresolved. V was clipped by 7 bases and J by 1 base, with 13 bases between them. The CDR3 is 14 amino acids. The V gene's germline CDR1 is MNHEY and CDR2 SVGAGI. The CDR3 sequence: CASTPPGPNTEAFF. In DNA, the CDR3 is TGTGCCAGCACCCCCCCGGGTCCGAACACTGAAGCTTTCTTT.

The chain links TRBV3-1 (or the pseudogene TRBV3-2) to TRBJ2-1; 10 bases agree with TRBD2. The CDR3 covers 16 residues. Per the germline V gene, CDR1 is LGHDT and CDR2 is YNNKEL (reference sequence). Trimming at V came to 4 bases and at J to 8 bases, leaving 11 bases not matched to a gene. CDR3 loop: CASSRISGRAADEQFF. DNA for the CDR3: TGTGCCAGCAGCCGGATAAGCGGGAGGGCCGCGGATGAGCAGTTCTTC.